This T cell receptor beta chain was recorded in a study of shared clonotypes between healthy human individuals. Overall study results and limits: Large sequencing depth failed to make sorted-subset sequencing complete, rarefaction showed.

Method: immunoSEQ multiplex PCR; TCRdb's copy keeps in-frame clones and lacks some. The sample consists of around 1.4 million clones, 98% of them appearing once. All donors qualified as healthy HIV-negative adults and had experienced no recent acute infections or vaccinations. The CD4+ fraction was divided into a CD45RA+ naive subset and a CD45RA-negative memory subset. As concerns this clone: Antigen unknown.

The sample consisted of naive CD4+ T cells sorted from blood. Subset specified: CD45RA+ positively selected. The clonotype originates from a man younger than 45 in good health.

In nucleotides, the CDR3 is TGTGCCAGCAGCGCGACAATAGCGGCCGGCAATGAGCAGTTCTTC. It codes for CASSATIAAGNEQFF. V usage is TRBV9 and J usage is TRBJ2-1; D might be TRBD2 (6 bases). CDR1 and CDR2 (germline): SGDLS, YYNGEE. Trimming took off 3 bases at V and 6 bases at J, with 16 bases between the two ends. CDR3 length: 15 amino acids.